The rows below give T cell receptor beta chains drawn from one sample of a study of T cell responses to AZD1222 COVID-19 vaccine. Repertoires were generated with immunoSEQ multiplex PCR, while TCRdb's copy carries only in-frame clones and drops some. The top ten hold 3.8% of the sample, which has around 160,000 clones, roughly nine tenths seen once. The source material was peripheral blood, sampled 28 days after the second AZD1222 dose. Source of these receptors: an adult who received the AZD1222 COVID-19 vaccine. CDR3s include the opening cysteine and the closing phenylalanine or tryptophan. A D gene is named only where the DNA matches it firmly.

TGTGCCAGCAGGCCCGACGGGGGGAACACTGAAGCTTTCTTT	CASRPDGGNTEAFF	-	TRBV6-5	TRBJ1-1
TGTGCCAGCAGCTTAGCGGGTGGGGCAGGGGGACGCAATGAGCAGTTCTTC	CASSLAGGAGGRNEQFF	TRBD1	TRBV7-6	TRBJ2-1
TGTGCCAGCAGTTGGGAAGGCACAGATACGCAGTATTTT	CASSWEGTDTQYF	-	TRBV6-5	TRBJ2-3
TGTGCCAGCAGCCCTCACGGGACACCCGGAAACACCATATATTTT	CASSPHGTPGNTIYF	-	TRBV3-1/TRBV3-2	TRBJ1-3
TGTGCCAGAAGCTTAAGAGAAGATACGCAGTATTTT	CARSLREDTQYF	-	TRBV5-3	TRBJ2-3
TGTGCCAGCACCCGGACAGGTCCGGGGTATAGCAATCAGCCCCAGCATTTT	CASTRTGPGYSNQPQHF	TRBD1	TRBV2	TRBJ1-5
TGTGCTAGCGGATCGGGCTACAATGAGCAGTTCTTC	CASGSGYNEQFF	-	TRBV12-5	TRBJ2-1
TGTGCCACCAGTGATTTGGGCTATACTAACTATGGCTACACCTTC	CATSDLGYTNYGYTF	-	TRBV24-1	TRBJ1-2
TGTGCCAGCAGCCTATTGACAGGGGGCGCGGGAGAGACCCAGTACTTC	CASSLLTGGAGETQYF	TRBD1	TRBV7-8	TRBJ2-5
TGTGCCTCGGGGGGGTTGAATGAAAAACTGTTTTTT	CASGGLNEKLFF	-	TRBV7-2	TRBJ1-4
TGTGCCAGCAGCGTTGGACAGGCCCACACTGAAGCTTTCTTT	CASSVGQAHTEAFF	TRBD1	TRBV9	TRBJ1-1
TGTGCCAGCTCCACCGGTGGGATTGGCAATCAGCCCCAGCATTTT	CASSTGGIGNQPQHF	-	TRBV6-5	TRBJ1-5
TGTGCCAGCCGAGTCTCCTCTGGAAACACCATATATTTT	CASRVSSGNTIYF	-	TRBV6-5	TRBJ1-3
TGTGCCAGCAGCCGCAGGGTAGCCAAAAACATTCAGTACTTC	CASSRRVAKNIQYF	-	TRBV4-2	TRBJ2-4
TGTGCCAGTAGTCCGCGCGGGACTAGCGGATACAATGAGCAGTTCTTC	CASSPRGTSGYNEQFF	TRBD2	TRBV19	TRBJ2-1
TGTGCCAGCAGCGATCGGACAGAAATGAACACTGAAGCTTTCTTT	CASSDRTEMNTEAFF	-	TRBV9	TRBJ1-1
TGTGCCAGCAGTAGCGGGGGGGCGACCGGGGAGCTGTTTTTT	CASSSGGATGELFF	TRBD2	TRBV7-9	TRBJ2-2